One and the same sample provided the 32 T cell receptor beta chains below, sequenced in a study of identical twins. TCRdb processed the 5' RACE reads anew with MiXCR; each CDR3 protein has one entry. The repertoire holds fewer than 500,000 distinct CDR3 sequences, with approximately 24% as singletons. Another study also made use of these data, one on T cells expressing NK-cell markers.

Input material: CD4+ T cells sorted from blood. Every receptor here comes from a woman between 18 and 29 years old in good health.

CDR3 bases: TGCAGTGCTATATCGCCGGGGGACTTCCCTAGGGACGAGCAGTACTTC. It specifies CSAISPGDFPRDEQYF. This chain links TRBV20-1 with TRBJ2-7; possibly TRBD2 for D (6 bases). The length of the CDR3 is 16 residues. Germline lookup yields CDR1 DFQATT and CDR2 SNEGSKA (reference sequence). V dropped 4 bases and J dropped 5 bases, with 24 bases sitting between them.

The table lists this clonotype with many counts. The gene calls are TRBV9 and TRBJ1-5; no clear D. The CDR3 is 15 amino acids. The V gene lost 0 bases and the J gene lost 0 bases, with 7 bases spanning the gap. Germline CDR1 SGDLS, CDR2 YYNGEE. For the CDR3, the DNA is TGTGCCAGCAGCGTAGGTGGGCATAGCAATCAGCCCCAGCATTTT. Protein product: CASSVGGHSNQPQHF.

There are a few counts of this clonotype. The rearrangement joins TRBV4-1 to TRBJ2-6; 10 bases are a match to TRBD2. This CDR3 has 18 residues. CDR1 and CDR2 from the germline V gene are MGHRA and YSYEKL. The J segment lost 2 bases and the V segment lost 4 bases, leaving 8 bases of the junction unmatched. CDR3 DNA sequence: TGCGCCAGCAGCCGAGCGCTAGCGGGAGAGGCTGGGGCCAACGTCCTGACTTTC. This codes for CASSRALAGEAGANVLTF.

This clonotype was recorded many times. This chain connects TRBV20-1 to TRBJ2-5; 11 nucleotides align to TRBD2. Germline V gene sequence: CDR1 DFQATT, CDR2 SNEGSKA (reference sequence). J was trimmed by 5 bases and V by 0 bases; bases with no gene match: 11. The CDR3 is made up of 17 amino acids. Written as DNA, the CDR3 is TGCAGTGCTAGAGATGACCTAGCGGGGGGCCGGCCGGAGACCCAGTACTTC. Protein product: CSARDDLAGGRPETQYF.

This clonotype was detected only a few times. The rearrangement links TRBV7-2 to TRBJ1-5; the D gene is possibly TRBD1 (5 bases). The ends were cut back, 5 bases at V and 6 bases at J, with 11 bases in the middle. The CDR3 consists of 13 residues. Germline V gene sequence: CDR1 SGHTA, CDR2 FQGNSA. CDR3 in amino acids: CASSGEGFQPQHF. The CDR3 bases are TGTGCCAGCAGCGGGGAGGGGTTTCAGCCCCAGCATTTT.

The V and J genes are TRBV29-1 and TRBJ2-3; D is unclear. V shed 6 bases and J shed 4 bases, with 11 bases lying between them. This CDR3 region has 12 residues. Germline V CDR1 and CDR2: SQVTM, ANQGSEA. CDR3 in amino acids: CSVRLSADTQYF. For the CDR3, the DNA is TGCAGCGTAAGACTGAGCGCAGATACGCAGTATTTT.

The chain employs TRBV5-4 and TRBJ2-5; D gene unclear. Trimming removed 4 bases from V and 2 bases from J, with 12 bases in between. The germline V gene encodes CDR1 SGHNT and CDR2 YYREEE (reference sequence). The CDR3 spans 14 residues. The CDR3 DNA reads as TGTGCCAGCAGCACGGACGGCGTACAAGAGACCCAGTACTTC. Translated: CASSTDGVQETQYF.

J is TRBJ2-7 and V is TRBV20-1, with a weak D call TRBD1 (5 bases). This CDR3 region has 13 residues. The germline gives CDR1 DFQATT, CDR2 SNEGSKA (reference sequence). V was trimmed by 4 bases and J by 2 bases, leaving 12 bases between them. The CDR3 DNA sequence: TGCAGTGCTACCCACAGGTTCCCCTACGAGCAGTACTTC. It translates to CSATHRFPYEQYF.

The chain carries TRBV20-1 and TRBJ2-5; 7 bases line up with TRBD2. Trimming took 5 bases from V and 2 from J; bases not matched to a gene: 5. The CDR3 spans 13 residues. Germline loops: CDR1 DFQATT, CDR2 SNEGSKA (reference sequence). CDR3 DNA sequence: TGCAGTGCTCCAGCTAGCGGACAAGAGACCCAGTACTTC. This translates into CSAPASGQETQYF.

This clonotype turned up a few times. The V call is TRBV12-3 or TRBV12-4, the J call TRBJ2-3, with unresolved D. V lost 3 bases and J 3 bases, leaving 13 bases between the germline ends. The CDR3 is 15 residues long. The CDR3 DNA follows: TGTGCCAGCAGTTTCTCTCCAAAAAGGACAGATACGCAGTATTTT. This codes for CASSFSPKRTDTQYF.

This clonotype has only a few counts. This rearrangement joins TRBV20-1 to TRBJ2-5, with D unresolved. Germline CDR1 and CDR2: DFQATT and SNEGSKA (reference sequence). The V end lost 6 bases, the J end lost 9 bases, and 26 bases lay between the germline ends. There are 15 residues in the CDR3. The chain's CDR3 is CSAIPSAGYLSAQYF. DNA for the CDR3: TGCAGTGCCATCCCATCAGCAGGATACCTGTCGGCCCAGTACTTC.

The genes are TRBV20-1 and TRBJ2-7, with D tentatively TRBD1 (5 bases). Per the germline V gene, CDR1 is DFQATT and CDR2 is SNEGSKA (reference sequence). The CDR3 contains 14 residues. The ends were cut back, 6 bases at V and 5 bases at J, with 20 bases in the middle. CDR3 DNA sequence: TGCAGTGCGGAGACAGCCGAAGCAATCCACGAGCAGTACTTC. Amino acids: CSAETAEAIHEQYF.

This chain uses TRBV6-5 with TRBJ2-1; D not certain. Germline values: CDR1 MNHEY, CDR2 SVGAGI. The CDR3 length is 15 residues. Deletions cut 1 base from V and 0 bases from J, with 7 bases between. CDR3 amino acids: CASSYYSSSYNEQFF. DNA for the CDR3: TGTGCCAGCAGTTACTACAGTAGCTCCTACAATGAGCAGTTCTTC.

This clonotype was found a few times. This chain connects TRBV20-1 to TRBJ1-2; the D gene is possibly TRBD1 (6 bases). V was trimmed by 0 bases and J by 4 bases, leaving 12 bases between them. The germline CDR1 and CDR2 sequences are DFQATT and SNEGSKA (reference sequence). The CDR3 loop spans 14 amino acids. The CDR3 sequence is CSAREPQGLYGYTF. The CDR3, as DNA: TGCAGTGCTAGAGAACCACAGGGACTCTATGGCTACACCTTC.

The chain combines TRBV20-1 with TRBJ2-3; D gene unclear. The length of the CDR3 is 16 residues. The germline gives CDR1 DFQATT, CDR2 SNEGSKA (reference sequence). The V and J ends lost 2 bases and 3 bases respectively, with 18 bases between them. The CDR3 DNA is TGCAGTGCTAGAAGAACCCCGCAGGCCCGTACAGATACGCAGTATTTT. Amino acids: CSARRTPQARTDTQYF.

This clonotype was picked up a small number of times. This rearrangement joins TRBV7-2 to TRBJ2-7, with 8 bases fitting TRBD2. Germline V gene lookup returns CDR1 SGHTA and CDR2 FQGNSA. The V gene end was trimmed by 5 bases and the J gene end by 5 bases; junction bases not matched to a gene: 11. There are 15 residues in the CDR3. CDR3 residues: CASSQAGGNAHEQYF. CDR3 sequence (DNA): TGTGCCAGCAGCCAGGCGGGAGGAAACGCCCACGAGCAGTACTTC.

This sequence joins TRBV7-6 and TRBJ2-5; tentative D call: TRBD2 (6 bases). V was cut by 5 bases and J by 3 bases, with 13 bases left in between. Germline V gene lookup returns CDR1 SGHVS and CDR2 FNYEAQ. The CDR3 is 14 residues long. CDR3 sequence: CASSAGLLEETQYF. The CDR3 region has the DNA TGTGCCAGCAGCGCCGGACTACTAGAAGAGACCCAGTACTTC.

In its sample, this clonotype was seen a few times. The chain has TRBV29-1 and TRBJ1-2, with 9 bases identical to TRBD1. From germline, CDR1 is SQVTM and CDR2 ANQGSEA. J was trimmed by 2 bases and V by 5 bases; bases with no gene match: 3. There are 13 residues in the CDR3. This CDR3 reads CSVSGTGNYGYTF. In DNA, the CDR3 is TGCAGCGTTTCCGGGACAGGGAACTATGGCTACACCTTC.

This clonotype was recorded many times. This sequence joins TRBV20-1 and TRBJ2-7; the match to TRBD2 covers 8 bases. CDR3 length: 13 amino acids. After removal of 1 base from V and 3 bases from J, the junction contained 2 bases not matched to a gene. Germline V lookup: CDR1 DFQATT, CDR2 SNEGSKA (reference sequence). The CDR3 region has the DNA TGCAGTGCTAGAGGGCGGGAGGACTACGAGCAGTACTTC. It translates to CSARGREDYEQYF.

This clonotype was observed a few times. This chain links TRBV20-1 with TRBJ2-1; 9 nucleotides match TRBD2. The germline CDR1 and CDR2 sequences are DFQATT and SNEGSKA (reference sequence). The CDR3 is 13 residues long. V was clipped by 6 bases and J by 8 bases; unmatched bases: 8. CDR3 sequence: CSAPVAGVYEQFF. The CDR3 nucleotides are TGCAGTGCCCCGGTAGCGGGAGTTTATGAGCAGTTCTTC.

This clonotype was observed a few times. V and J are TRBV10-3 and TRBJ2-3; D may correspond to TRBD1 or TRBD2 (5 bases each). The CDR3 is 16 amino acids. Germline V CDR1 and CDR2: ENHRY, SYGVKD. V lost 5 bases, J lost 0 bases, and 15 bases lay in between. Here the CDR3 reads CAISRRDLDSTDTQYF. In nucleotides, the CDR3 is TGTGCCATCAGTCGACGGGACCTAGATAGCACAGATACGCAGTATTTT.

This clonotype has a count of ten or more. At one end the junction does not follow the germline gene, possibly because of a read error. The genes are TRBV18 and TRBJ2-5; TRBD1 matches 7 bases. Germline lookup yields CDR1 KGHSH and CDR2 LQKENI. This CDR3 is 13 amino acids long. The CDR3 bases are TGCGCCAGCAGCCCGGGACAGCAAGAGACCCAGTACTTC. Translation gives CASSPGQQETQYF.

This clonotype was seen only a few times. The rearrangement joins TRBV12-3 or TRBV12-4 to TRBJ2-7, with 8 bases matching TRBD1. The junction had 3 bases not matched to a gene; V was cut back by 2 bases and J by 3 bases. The CDR3 extends over 14 amino acids. Written as DNA, the CDR3 is TGTGCCAGCAGTTTACAGGGGGCCCACTACGAGCAGTACTTC. Translation: CASSLQGAHYEQYF.

The rearrangement links TRBV20-1 to TRBJ1-1; D may be TRBD1 (6 bases). CDR1 is DFQATT, CDR2 SNEGSKA, per germline (reference sequence). Trimming removed 3 bases from V and 1 base from J, with 12 bases in between. This CDR3 has 14 residues. The CDR3 protein is CSARSGHKNTEAFF. CDR3 sequence (DNA): TGCAGTGCTAGGTCGGGACATAAGAACACTGAAGCTTTCTTT.

The chain employs TRBV20-1 and TRBJ2-7; D is perhaps TRBD2 (5 bases). V lost 3 bases and J lost 2, with 8 bases in between. This CDR3 is built from 12 residues. Germline V gene lookup returns CDR1 DFQATT and CDR2 SNEGSKA (reference sequence). This CDR3 reads CSARDFAYEQYF. The CDR3 region has the DNA TGCAGTGCTAGGGACTTCGCCTACGAGCAGTACTTC.

CDR3 nucleotides: TGCAGTGCTAGAGATCGGAATAGGGGGACTAGCGGCTTCTACTACGAGCAGTACTTC. Amino acid sequence: CSARDRNRGTSGFYYEQYF. The chain couples TRBV20-1 to TRBJ2-7, with TRBD2 matching over 11 bases. The CDR3 is made up of 19 amino acids. The germline CDR1 and CDR2 sequences are DFQATT and SNEGSKA (reference sequence). V dropped 0 bases and J dropped 3; count of bases not matched to a gene: 16.

There are a few counts of this clonotype. The chain links TRBV12-3 or TRBV12-4 to TRBJ2-1; 9 bases align to TRBD2. V gave up 6 bases and J gave up 8 bases; unmatched junction bases: 11. This CDR3 has 15 residues. DNA of the CDR3: TGTGCCAGCAGCCTGGAAGGCGGGGGGGCACATGAGCAGTTCTTC. It is translated as CASSLEGGGAHEQFF.

This chain links TRBV3-1 with TRBJ1-1; D remains ambiguous. Trimming pared 4 bases from V and 1 base from J, leaving 10 bases between. The CDR3 extends over 14 amino acids. Germline CDR1 and CDR2: LGHDT and YNNKEL (reference sequence). CDR3 region: CASSPWGGNTEAFF. DNA for the CDR3: TGTGCCAGCAGCCCATGGGGTGGGAACACTGAAGCTTTCTTT.

This clonotype was picked up one time. The chain uses TRBV25-1 and TRBJ2-7; 9 nucleotides agree with TRBD2. The CDR3 covers 16 residues. From germline, CDR1 is MGHDK and CDR2 SYGVNS. V dropped 2 bases and J dropped 4; count of bases not matched to a gene: 9. CDR3 region: CASSEPPPSGRYEQYF. CDR3 nucleotides: TGTGCCAGCAGTGAACCACCACCCAGCGGGAGGTACGAGCAGTACTTC.

The chain employs TRBV5-1 and TRBJ2-7; D remains unclear. Germline CDR1 reads SGHRS; CDR2 reads YFSETQ. The length of the CDR3 is 15 residues. The V end was cut by 1 base, the J end by 2 bases, with 13 bases between. The CDR3 coding sequence is TGCGCCAGCAGCTTGCGCTTGGACCGTCCCTACGAGCAGTACTTC. Translating gives CASSLRLDRPYEQYF. Variable domain in full (rest from reference TRBV5-1 and TRBJ2-7): KAGVTQTPRYLIKTRGQQVTLSCSPISGHRSVSWYQQTPGQGLQFLFEYFSETQRNKGNFPGRFSGRQFSNSRSEMNVSTLELGDSALYLCASSLRLDRPYEQYFGPGTRLTVT.

The gene calls are TRBV5-1 and TRBJ2-2; no clear D. Trimming pared 5 bases from V and 2 bases from J, leaving 10 bases between. The germline V gene has CDR1 SGHRS and CDR2 YFSETQ. CDR3 length equals 14 residues. CDR3 DNA: TGCGCCAGCAGAAAGACCACCAACACCGGGGAGCTGTTTTTT. Translated, it gives CASRKTTNTGELFF.

The chain couples TRBV6-6 to TRBJ2-1; possibly TRBD2 for D (5 bases). The germline CDR1 and CDR2 sequences are MNHNY and SVGAGI (reference sequence). V dropped 7 bases and J dropped 4 bases, with 8 bases sitting between them. The CDR3 loop spans 12 amino acids. In DNA, the CDR3 is TGTGCCAGCAAAGAGGGTTACAATGAGCAGTTCTTC. Protein: CASKEGYNEQFF.